This T cell receptor (beta chain) is from a study of blood T cell repertoires in COVID-19. Germline CDR1 reads MGHRA; CDR2 reads YSYEKL. The CDR3 has 16 residues. V lost 0 bases and J lost 3, with 15 bases in between. During active infection, Seattle patients enrolled and were then monitored through disease. The table came from immunoSEQ multiplex PCR; TCRdb's copy has only in-frame clones and leaves some out. Of roughly 110,000 clones listed, around 78% are singletons. The chain is built from TRBV4-1 and TRBJ2-7; D perhaps matches TRBD2 (5 bases). This clonotype was sampled from a man older than 75 with COVID-19, enrolled during active disease. The material sequenced was peripheral blood. CDR3 sequence: CASSQDRSPADYEQYF. The CDR3 DNA follows: TGCGCCAGCAGCCAAGATCGGTCGCCAGCGGACTACGAGCAGTACTTC.